This T cell receptor (beta chain) was captured in a study of PD-1 blockade in classical Hodgkin lymphoma. Study as a whole: Patients were infused with nivolumab 3 mg/kg every 2 weeks. Findings and caveats of the study: Newly diagnosed patients were said to have less baseline TCR diversity than healthy donors did.

V lost 0 bases and J 5 bases, leaving 6 bases between the germline ends. The CDR3 totals 13 residues. Germline V lookup: CDR1 SGHRS, CDR2 YFSETQ. Profiled with immunoSEQ multiplex PCR; TCRdb holds only in-frame clones, not every one. The sample has 40,000 to 45,000 clones; 65% to 85% are singletons. As regards this clone: Its antigen remains unknown.

Brentuximab vedotin exposure varied, and every patient relapsed after autologous stem cell transplantation. Here the sequenced sample was peripheral blood mononuclear cells (PBMCs), taken before the second cycle of nivolumab. This receptor was obtained from a human donor with classical Hodgkin lymphoma. This chain uses TRBV5-1 with TRBJ2-1; D not certain. CDR3 in DNA: TGCGCCAGCAGCTTGGGGGCCAACAATGAGCAGTTCTTC. Translation: CASSLGANNEQFF.